This T cell receptor beta chain stems from a study of blood T cell repertoires in COVID-19. Overall study context: Italy, Spain and the United States were the sources of the convalescent and acute COVID-19 samples.

V lost 7 bases and J lost 4; bases outside the gene matches: 2. From germline, CDR1 is SNHLY and CDR2 FYNNEI. This CDR3 comprises 12 residues. Original processing methods: Reference gene primer amplification yielded estimated nucleated cell counts. Assay: immunoSEQ multiplex PCR; the TCRdb copy retains only in-frame clones and omits some. V and J calls plus clone size are reproduced from that table; the DNA served to infer D and trimming. This sample has approximately 320,000 clones, with 89% found just once. This sequence was found in a woman aged 25 to 39 with COVID-19, enrolled during active disease. This rearrangement joins TRBV2 to TRBJ2-7, with TRBD1 matching over 9 bases. What was sequenced was peripheral blood. The CDR3 loop is CASIGQGYEQYF. The CDR3 nucleotides read TGTGCCAGCATTGGACAGGGGTACGAGCAGTACTTC. The full variable domain, in which reference TRBV2 and TRBJ2-7 provide the parts outside the CDR3, is EPEVTQTPSHQVTQMGQEVILRCVPISNHLYFYWYRQILGQKVEFLVSFYNNEISEKSEIFDDQFSVERPDGSNFTLKIRSTKLEDSAMYFCASIGQGYEQYFGPGTRLTVT.